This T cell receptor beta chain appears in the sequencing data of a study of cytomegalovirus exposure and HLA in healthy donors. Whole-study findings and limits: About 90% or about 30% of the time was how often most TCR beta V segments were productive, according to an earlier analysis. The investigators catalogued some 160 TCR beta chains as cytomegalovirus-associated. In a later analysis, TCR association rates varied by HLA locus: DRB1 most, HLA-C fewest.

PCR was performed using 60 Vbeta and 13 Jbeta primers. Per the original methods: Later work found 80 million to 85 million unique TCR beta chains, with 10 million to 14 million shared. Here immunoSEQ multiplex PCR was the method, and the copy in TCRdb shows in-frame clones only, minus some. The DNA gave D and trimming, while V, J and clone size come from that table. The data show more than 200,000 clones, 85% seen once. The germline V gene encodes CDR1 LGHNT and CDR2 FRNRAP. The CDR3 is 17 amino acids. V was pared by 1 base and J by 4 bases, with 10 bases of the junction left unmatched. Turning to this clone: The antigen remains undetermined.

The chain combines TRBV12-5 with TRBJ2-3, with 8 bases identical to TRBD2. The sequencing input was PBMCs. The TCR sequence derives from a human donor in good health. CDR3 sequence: CASGLGITGLEPDTQYF. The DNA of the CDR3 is TGTGCTAGTGGTTTGGGGATCACGGGACTAGAGCCAGATACGCAGTATTTT.